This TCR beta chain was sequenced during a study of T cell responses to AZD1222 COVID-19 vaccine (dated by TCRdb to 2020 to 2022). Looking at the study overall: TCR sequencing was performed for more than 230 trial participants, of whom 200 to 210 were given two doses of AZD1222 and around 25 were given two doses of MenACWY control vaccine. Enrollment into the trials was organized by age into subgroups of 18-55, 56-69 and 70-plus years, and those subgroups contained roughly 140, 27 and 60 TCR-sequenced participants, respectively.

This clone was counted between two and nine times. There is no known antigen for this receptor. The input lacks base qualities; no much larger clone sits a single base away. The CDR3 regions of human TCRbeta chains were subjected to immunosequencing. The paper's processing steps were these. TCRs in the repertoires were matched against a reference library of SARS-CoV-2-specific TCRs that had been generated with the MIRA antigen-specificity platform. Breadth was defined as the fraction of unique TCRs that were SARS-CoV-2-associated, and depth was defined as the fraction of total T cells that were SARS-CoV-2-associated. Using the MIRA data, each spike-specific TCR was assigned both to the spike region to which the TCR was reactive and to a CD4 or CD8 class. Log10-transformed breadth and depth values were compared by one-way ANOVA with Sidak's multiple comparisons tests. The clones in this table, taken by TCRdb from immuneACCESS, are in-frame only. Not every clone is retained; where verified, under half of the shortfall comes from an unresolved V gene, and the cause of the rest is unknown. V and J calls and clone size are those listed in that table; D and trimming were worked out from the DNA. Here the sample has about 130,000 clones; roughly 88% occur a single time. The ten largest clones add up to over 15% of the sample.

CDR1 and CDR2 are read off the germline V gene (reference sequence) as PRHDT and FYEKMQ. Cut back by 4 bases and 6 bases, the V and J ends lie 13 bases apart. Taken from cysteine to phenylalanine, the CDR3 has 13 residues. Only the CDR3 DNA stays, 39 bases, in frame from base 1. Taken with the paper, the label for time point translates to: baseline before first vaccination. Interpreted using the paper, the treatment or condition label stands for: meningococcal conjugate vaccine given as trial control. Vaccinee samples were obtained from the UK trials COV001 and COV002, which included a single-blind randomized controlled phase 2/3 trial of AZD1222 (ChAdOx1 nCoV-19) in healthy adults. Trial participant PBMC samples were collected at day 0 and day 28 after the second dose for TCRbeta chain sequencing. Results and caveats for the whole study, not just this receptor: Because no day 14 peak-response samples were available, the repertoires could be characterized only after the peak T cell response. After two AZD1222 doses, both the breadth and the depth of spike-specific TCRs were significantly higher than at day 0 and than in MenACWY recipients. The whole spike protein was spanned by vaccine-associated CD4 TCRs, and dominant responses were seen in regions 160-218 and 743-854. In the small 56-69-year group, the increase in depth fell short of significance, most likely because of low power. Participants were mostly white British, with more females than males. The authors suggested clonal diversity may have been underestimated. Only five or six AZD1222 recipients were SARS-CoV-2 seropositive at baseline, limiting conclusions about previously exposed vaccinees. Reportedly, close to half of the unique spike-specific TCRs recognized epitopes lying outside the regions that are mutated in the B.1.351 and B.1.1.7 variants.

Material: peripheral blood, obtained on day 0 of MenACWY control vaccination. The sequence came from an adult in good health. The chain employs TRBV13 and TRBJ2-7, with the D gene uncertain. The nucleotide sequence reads TGTGCCAGCAGCTACCCCCCCTGGTCCGAGCAGTACTTC. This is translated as CASSYPPWSEQYF.